A single TCR beta chain is shown here with its context. The antigen remains unidentified. The entry originates in a study of shared clonotypes between healthy human individuals. The ends lost 0 bases at V and 4 bases at J; junction bases unmatched: 7. Germline V CDR1 and CDR2: ENHRY, SYGVKD. There are 18 residues in the CDR3. The method was immunoSEQ multiplex PCR; TCRdb's version includes in-frame clones alone and lacks a portion of them. The repertoire has some 1 million clones, around 74% of them found once; the top ten carry 1.2% to 1.5%. Study findings and constraints: The small donor group covered limited genetic and exposure diversity.

This sequence was found in a man in his late teens or twenties in good health. Specimen: memory CD4+ T cells sorted from blood. The subset denotes: CD45RA-negative fraction. The chain has TRBV10-3 and TRBJ1-5; TRBD1 matches at 12 bases. CDR3 DNA: TGTGCCATCAGTGAGTCTGGAGTGGGACAGGGGGCAAATCAGCCCCAGCATTTT. Translating it yields CAISESGVGQGANQPQHF.